A selection of T cell receptor beta chains follows, all from one sample in a study of CD8 T cells in Susac syndrome. One entry per CDR3 protein results from TCRdb running MiXCR on the immunoSEQ multiplex PCR reads. The repertoire holds 150,000 to 180,000 distinct CDR3 sequences, with roughly 95% as singletons. The sequencing input was CD8+ T cells from PBMCs. Every receptor here comes from a human donor with multiple sclerosis. CDR3s include the opening cysteine and the closing phenylalanine or tryptophan. Each record gives: clone size, V gene, J gene, D gene, CDR3 protein, CDR3 DNA. A D gene is named only where the DNA matches it firmly. Not all rows give a size; the values are once, few, many and, for expanded clones, a class.

-,TRBV15,TRBJ2-3,TRBD2,CATSGTSGTDTQYF,TGTGCCACCAGCGGGACTAGCGGCACAGATACGCAGTATTTT
-,TRBV20-1,TRBJ1-2,TRBD1,CSALDLRTGYGYTF,TGCAGTGCCCTAGACCTGAGGACAGGCTATGGCTACACCTTC
-,TRBV2,TRBJ2-1,TRBD1,CASSLGTGLYNEQFF,TGTGCCAGCAGTTTAGGGACAGGGCTTTACAATGAGCAGTTCTTC
few,TRBV29-1,TRBJ2-1,-,CSVDLGGSYNEQFF,TGCAGCGTTGATCTGGGGGGCTCCTACAATGAGCAGTTCTTC
-,TRBV6-6,TRBJ1-5,-,CASSYSSGTVNQPQHF,TGTGCCAGCAGTTACTCCTCCGGGACCGTGAATCAGCCCCAGCATTTT
-,TRBV4-1,TRBJ2-3,-,CASSQGLLGTDTQYF,TGCGCCAGCAGCCAAGGTCTTTTAGGCACAGATACGCAGTATTTT
-,TRBV6-5,TRBJ2-5,-,CASSYYPRTEETQYF,TGTGCCAGCAGTTACTACCCACGAACCGAAGAGACCCAGTACTTC
-,TRBV30,TRBJ2-1,-,CAWGNGADNEQFF,TGTGCCTGGGGGAACGGGGCAGACAATGAGCAGTTCTTC
-,TRBV3-1,TRBJ1-2,-,CASSQDQGFAYGYTF,TGTGCCAGCAGCCAAGATCAGGGATTCGCCTATGGCTACACCTTC
-,TRBV2,TRBJ2-1,TRBD2,CASSEGAGAGLQFF,TGTGCCAGCAGTGAAGGAGCGGGGGCGGGACTTCAGTTCTTC
-,TRBV10-3,TRBJ1-2,TRBD1,CAISEPDRGLSGGYTF,TGTGCCATCAGTGAGCCGGACAGGGGGCTCTCTGGGGGCTACACCTTC
-,TRBV12-3/TRBV12-4,TRBJ2-5,-,CASLGLGETQYF,TGTGCCAGCCTCGGACTCGGAGAGACCCAGTACTTC
-,TRBV29-1,TRBJ2-1,-,CSVMIDIDEQFF,TGCAGCGTTATGATAGACATCGATGAGCAGTTCTTC
-,TRBV29-1,TRBJ2-1,-,CSVLEGLRGSYNEQFF,TGCAGCGTCTTAGAAGGCCTTAGAGGGTCCTACAATGAGCAGTTCTTC
-,TRBV5-1,TRBJ1-1,-,CASSLGDGNTEAFF,TGCGCCAGCAGCTTGGGGGACGGCAACACTGAAGCTTTCTTT
-,TRBV7-8,TRBJ1-1,-,CASSLAGRAEAFF,TGTGCCAGCAGCTTAGCCGGGAGGGCTGAAGCTTTCTTT
-,TRBV12-3/TRBV12-4,TRBJ2-7,-,CASSLGFSLGEQYF,TGTGCCAGCAGTTTGGGGTTTTCCCTGGGCGAGCAGTACTTC
-,TRBV6-4,TRBJ2-1,TRBD2,CASSETEDGEGEQFF,TGTGCCAGCAGTGAAACAGAGGATGGGGAGGGTGAGCAGTTCTTC
-,TRBV29-1,TRBJ1-2,TRBD1,CSVRNDREGGYTF,TGCAGCGTCCGTAACGACAGGGAAGGCGGCTACACCTTC
-,TRBV4-1,TRBJ1-2,-,CASSQLSVGYGYTF,TGCGCCAGCAGCCAATTATCAGTCGGCTATGGCTACACCTTC
-,TRBV27,TRBJ2-5,-,CASSLDSYQETQYF,TGTGCCAGCAGTTTGGACAGCTATCAAGAGACCCAGTACTTC
once,TRBV27,TRBJ2-7,-,CASSLSGGHYEQYF,TGTGCCAGCAGTTTATCGGGGGGACACTACGAGCAGTACTTC
-,TRBV12-3/TRBV12-4,TRBJ2-1,-,CASSFAGPRDEQFF,TGTGCCAGCAGTTTCGCGGGGCCCCGGGATGAGCAGTTCTTC
-,TRBV19,TRBJ1-1,TRBD1,CASSYGTGNTEAFF,TGTGCCAGTAGTTATGGGACAGGGAACACTGAAGCTTTCTTT
-,TRBV5-4,TRBJ2-5,TRBD1,CASSLAPGGERETQYF,TGTGCCAGCAGCTTGGCCCCAGGGGGCGAGCGGGAGACCCAGTACTTC
-,TRBV29-1,TRBJ2-1,-,CSALGGNEQFF,TGCAGCGCCCTCGGGGGCAATGAGCAGTTCTTC
-,TRBV4-1,TRBJ2-1,TRBD2,CASSPPQGLASHEQFF,TGCGCCAGCAGCCCTCCCCAGGGACTAGCGTCTCATGAGCAGTTCTTC
-,TRBV5-4,TRBJ2-5,TRBD1,CASSPLKGDRETQYF,TGTGCCAGCAGCCCATTGAAGGGGGACAGGGAGACCCAGTACTTC
-,TRBV6-5,TRBJ2-3,-,CASSYWSGKTDTQYF,TGTGCCAGCAGTTACTGGTCAGGAAAAACAGATACGCAGTATTTT
-,TRBV20-1,TRBJ1-4,TRBD1,CSARDRVVHEKLFF,TGCAGTGCGAGGGACAGGGTAGTACATGAAAAACTGTTTTTT
-,TRBV7-9,TRBJ2-5,-,CASSPTSRGETQYF,TGTGCCAGCAGCCCGACTAGCAGGGGGGAAACCCAGTACTTC
-,TRBV25-1,TRBJ2-1,-,CASSEFQLGHVEQFF,TGTGCCAGCAGTGAATTCCAACTAGGGCATGTGGAGCAGTTCTTC
-,TRBV20-1,TRBJ1-5,-,CSAREGGINQPQHF,TGCAGTGCTAGAGAGGGGGGGATCAATCAGCCCCAGCATTTT
-,TRBV29-1,TRBJ1-1,-,CSVEAPPAGRANTEAFF,TGCAGCGTTGAAGCCCCCCCGGCGGGGAGGGCGAACACTGAAGCTTTCTTT
-,TRBV18,TRBJ1-4,-,CASSSETRPAEKLFF,TGTGCCAGCTCATCGGAAACTAGGCCCGCTGAAAAACTGTTTTTT
few,TRBV14,TRBJ1-1,-,CASSQEGALNTEAFF,TGTGCCAGCAGCCAAGAGGGGGCTTTGAACACTGAAGCTTTCTTT
-,TRBV3-1,TRBJ2-1,TRBD1,CASSQDLTGANYNEQFF,TGTGCCAGCAGCCAAGATCTGACAGGGGCTAACTACAATGAGCAGTTCTTC
once,TRBV14,TRBJ2-7,-,CASSPSRVEQYF,TGTGCCAGCAGCCCCTCGCGGGTCGAGCAGTACTTC
-,TRBV20-1,TRBJ2-2,-,CSARERGWRNGELFF,TGCAGTGCTAGAGAACGGGGGTGGAGGAACGGGGAGCTGTTTTTT
-,TRBV5-1,TRBJ1-1,-,CASNLGHINTEAFF,TGCGCCAGCAACCTGGGACACATAAACACTGAAGCTTTCTTT
-,TRBV24-1,TRBJ2-2,-,CATTPSELFF,TGTGCCACCACTCCCTCGGAGCTGTTTTTT
-,TRBV27,TRBJ2-7,TRBD1,CASSYGTGNYEQYF,TGTGCCAGCAGTTATGGGACAGGGAACTACGAGCAGTACTTC
-,TRBV7-9,TRBJ2-2,-,CASSSRQVGSVGELFF,TGTGCCAGCAGCTCGAGACAGGTTGGGTCGGTCGGGGAGCTGTTTTTT
-,TRBV12-3/TRBV12-4,TRBJ1-2,-,CAFLVIDYGYTF,TGTGCCTTCCTGGTCATTGACTATGGCTACACCTTC
-,TRBV15,TRBJ1-2,-,CATSRDSPDYGYTF,TGTGCCACCAGCAGGGACAGCCCAGACTATGGCTACACCTTC
-,TRBV20-1,TRBJ2-1,-,CSARLSSYNEQFF,TGCAGTGCTAGGCTGAGTTCCTACAATGAGCAGTTCTTC
-,TRBV6-6,TRBJ1-6,-,CASSPTGPGLPLHF,TGTGCCAGCAGTCCCACAGGTCCCGGTTTGCCCCTCCACTTT
-,TRBV7-9,TRBJ2-3,-,CASSSPRTSTDTQYF,TGTGCCAGCAGCTCGCCAAGAACTAGCACAGATACGCAGTATTTT
-,TRBV19,TRBJ2-1,-,CASTGSYNEQFF,TGTGCCAGTACCGGCTCCTACAATGAGCAGTTCTTC
-,TRBV3-1,TRBJ2-3,-,CASRSRADTQYF,TGTGCCAGCCGCTCCCGGGCAGATACGCAGTATTTT
-,TRBV7-3,TRBJ1-1,-,CASSSVGGGTEAFF,TGTGCCAGCAGCTCCGTTGGGGGAGGAACTGAAGCTTTCTTT
-,TRBV13,TRBJ2-2,-,CASSFEGVPTGELFF,TGTGCCAGCAGCTTTGAGGGGGTGCCCACCGGGGAGCTGTTTTTT
-,TRBV14,TRBJ1-1,-,CASAFQNTEAFF,TGTGCCAGTGCCTTCCAGAACACTGAAGCTTTCTTT
-,TRBV14,TRBJ2-1,TRBD1,CASSQHAKGARNNEQFF,TGTGCCAGCAGCCAACACGCCAAGGGGGCGCGGAACAATGAGCAGTTCTTC
-,TRBV7-9,TRBJ2-6,TRBD1,CASSSRDRAPTGANVLTF,TGTGCCAGCAGCTCCCGGGACAGGGCCCCCACTGGGGCCAACGTCCTGACTTTC
-,TRBV19,TRBJ1-1,-,CASRRGNTEAFF,TGTGCCAGTAGGCGGGGGAACACTGAAGCTTTCTTT
-,TRBV12-3/TRBV12-4,TRBJ2-2,-,CASSFVGNTGELFF,TGTGCCAGCAGTTTCGTGGGGAACACCGGGGAGCTGTTTTTT
-,TRBV4-1,TRBJ1-2,TRBD1,CASSVGQGSSYGYTF,TGCGCCAGCAGCGTAGGACAGGGGTCGTCGTATGGCTACACCTTC
-,TRBV9,TRBJ1-2,-,CASSASGTPMGFTF,TGTGCCAGCAGCGCGAGCGGGACACCGATGGGGTTCACCTTC
once,TRBV9,TRBJ1-2,-,CASSPPTGHLNYGYTF,TGTGCCAGCAGCCCACCAACAGGGCACCTCAACTATGGCTACACCTTC